This entry features one T cell receptor beta chain sequence. This entry is derived from a study of radiotherapy plus CTLA-4 blockade in lung cancer. Sequencing was performed with immunoSEQ multiplex PCR; in TCRdb, only in-frame clones are kept and a portion is missing. The repertoire holds about 81,000 clones, more than 70% seen once, with over 12% in the top ten. Sequencing used peripheral blood, obtained from a patient treated with radiotherapy plus ipilimumab. The receptor comes from a human donor with non-small cell lung cancer that progressed on radiotherapy plus ipilimumab.

CDR3 region: CASSLRQGFTEAFF. CDR3 DNA: TGTGCCAGCAGCCTCCGACAGGGGTTCACTGAAGCTTTCTTT. The rearrangement joins TRBV11-2 to TRBJ1-1; TRBD1 matches at 8 bases. The CDR3 consists of 14 residues. V dropped 5 bases and J dropped 4; count of bases not matched to a gene: 6. Germline values: CDR1 SGHAT, CDR2 FQNNGV.